The clone carrying this T cell receptor (beta chain) was seen ten or more times. What it binds is not known. Trimming took off 5 bases at V and 1 base at J, with 11 bases between the two ends. The CDR3 contains 14 residues. Germline V gene data show CDR1 as ENHRY and CDR2 as SYGVKD. These data originate in a study of identical twins. Study findings and constraints: A lower insertion count was a feature of abundant cord blood beta clonotypes, with no such feature in memory repertoires.

Each cDNA held unique molecular identifiers, and template switching gave it a universal primer site. Each CDR3 protein is one row after TCRdb ran MiXCR on the 5' RACE reads. The sample lists around 100,000 distinct CDR3 sequences; about 6% were seen once. This clonotype was obtained from a woman in her 50s in good health. Specimen: memory T cells sorted from blood. The chain carries TRBV10-3 and TRBJ2-5; tentative D call: TRBD2 (6 bases). This CDR3 is CAISPWGVQETQYF. As DNA, the CDR3 is TGTGCCATCAGTCCGTGGGGGGTCCAAGAGACCCAGTACTTC.